This TCR beta chain was identified during a study of blood T cell repertoires in COVID-19. Study overall: COVID-19 samples from acute and convalescent phases originated in the United States, Italy and Spain. In each case, the material was cDNA or gDNA derived from T cells, B-cell-depleted T cells, or PBMCs.

Authors' analysis steps: Estimated nucleated cell counts came from reference gene primer amplification. This table comes from immunoSEQ multiplex PCR, and its TCRdb copy is limited to in-frame clones, with some not included. That table furnishes V, J and clone size, whereas the DNA furnished D and trimming. The sample has approximately 140,000 clones, 70% to 90% seen once; the top ten hold almost 8.5%. The length of the CDR3 is 14 residues. The germline V gene has CDR1 MNHEY and CDR2 SVGAGI. The ends were cut back, 0 bases at V and 8 bases at J, with 13 bases in the middle. The chain recombines TRBV6-5 with TRBJ1-2; perhaps TRBD1 as D (5 bases). The clonotype was recovered from a woman in her sixties with acute or convalescent COVID-19. Sequencing was done on a sample of peripheral blood. CDR3 DNA: TGTGCCAGCAGTTACTCGCAGGGCCTCTGGGGCTACACCTTC. Translation: CASSYSQGLWGYTF.